This section outlines one T cell receptor (beta chain) sequence together with its context. No antigen is known for it. 60 Vbeta and 13 Jbeta primers were used in PCR. Here immunoSEQ multiplex PCR was the method, and the copy in TCRdb shows in-frame clones only, minus some. The sample lists approximately 220,000 clones, 75% to 80% occurring once. The data are from a study of cytomegalovirus exposure and HLA in healthy donors. Study-level points and caveats: The study carried out a later analysis of TCR beta sequences. It associated some 17,000 of them with specific HLA alleles at a false discovery rate of 0.05. Rare TCR sequences dominated, though some public TCRs recurred in many donors.

V dropped 7 bases and J dropped 3; count of bases not matched to a gene: 1. In germline, CDR1 is LNHDA, CDR2 SQIVND (reference sequence). The CDR3 extends over 12 amino acids. The chain has TRBV19 and TRBJ1-2, with 8 bases lining up with TRBD1. The receptor's source is a man younger than 30 in good health and CMV-seronegative. The specimen was PBMCs. CDR3 nucleotide sequence: TGTGCCAGTATGGACAGGGACTATGGCTACACCTTC. Translating it yields CASMDRDYGYTF. The complete variable domain, with remaining parts taken from reference TRBV19 and TRBJ1-2, reads DGGITQSPKYLFRKEGQNVTLSCEQNLNHDAMYWYRQDPGQGLRLIYYSQIVNDFQKGDIAEGYSVSREKKESFPLTVTSAQKNPTAFYLCASMDRDYGYTFGSGTRLTVV.